A selection of T cell receptor beta chains follows, all from one sample in a study of T-cell reconstitution after alpha-beta-depleted transplantation in children. TCRdb reanalysed the PCR reads using MiXCR and keeps one entry per CDR3 protein. The sample contains about 200,000 distinct CDR3 sequences, under 8.5% of which appear only once. The sample was PBMCs, taken before TCRalphabeta/CD19-depleted stem cell transplant. Source of these receptors: a boy aged 2 to 9 with acute lymphoblastic leukemia, due to receive a stem cell transplant. The CDR3 runs from the conserved cysteine through the conserved F or W. The D gene is left open where the match is weak. Clone size is given for some rows only: seen once, a few or many times, or a class if the clone is expanded.

J gene | D gene | clone size | V gene | CDR3 DNA | CDR3 protein
TRBJ2-7 | NA | few | TRBV7-6 | TGTGCCAGCAGCTTAGCGCTGGCAAGGGAGCAGTACTTC | CASSLALAREQYF
TRBJ2-7 | NA | many | TRBV7-8 | TGTGCCAGCAGCTTAGGCCGCGGCGAGAAATGGTACGAGCAGTACTTC | CASSLGRGEKWYEQYF
TRBJ2-7 | TRBD2 | many | TRBV2 | TGTGCCAGCAGCGAGACTAGCGGAAACTACGAGCAGTACTTC | CASSETSGNYEQYF
TRBJ2-3 | TRBD2 | few | TRBV2 | TGTGCCAGCACAAGCGGGGGAACTAGCACAGATACGCAGTATTTT | CASTSGGTSTDTQYF
TRBJ2-1 | NA | many | TRBV7-9 | TGTGCCAGCAGCTTCTCACAGTCTCCAAACAATGAGCAGTTCTTC | CASSFSQSPNNEQFF
TRBJ2-1 | TRBD1 | NA | TRBV27 | TGTGCCAGCAGTGGGGGGACAGGAAACCCGAATGAGCAGTTCTTC | CASSGGTGNPNEQFF
TRBJ2-3 | NA | many | TRBV5-1 | TGCGCCAGCAGCTTGGCCTTGTTTGCTGGGGGAGGCACAGATACGCAGTATTTT | CASSLALFAGGGTDTQYF
TRBJ2-7 | TRBD1 | many | TRBV13 | TGTGCCAGCAGCTTACGACAGGGATCGCACGAGCAGTACTTC | CASSLRQGSHEQYF
TRBJ2-2 | NA | many | TRBV12-3/TRBV12-4 | TGTGCCAGCAGTTTAGGGGTTGTCGGGGAGCTGTTTTTT | CASSLGVVGELFF
TRBJ1-5 | NA | NA | TRBV12-3/TRBV12-4 | TGTGCCAGCAGTTTTAAGGGGCCGGGGGGCAATCAGCCCCAGCATTTT | CASSFKGPGGNQPQHF
TRBJ1-5 | NA | NA | TRBV2 | TGTGCCAGCAGTCAACTGAATCAGCCCCAGCATTTT | CASSQLNQPQHF
TRBJ1-3 | NA | few | TRBV7-4 | TGTGCCAGCAGCTCGGGATTTCTAAACACCATATATTTT | CASSSGFLNTIYF
TRBJ2-6 | NA | many | TRBV29-1 | TGCAGCGTTGAGGGGGTCGCTGGGGCCAACGTCCTGACTTTC | CSVEGVAGANVLTF
TRBJ2-7 | NA | many | TRBV5-5 | TGTGCCAGCAGCTTTGAACAGGTTTCCTACGAGCAGTACTTC | CASSFEQVSYEQYF
TRBJ2-7 | TRBD1 | many | TRBV7-9 | TGTGCCAGCAGCCTAACACCGGACAGGGGTTACGAGCAGTACTTC | CASSLTPDRGYEQYF
TRBJ2-1 | NA | NA | TRBV11-2 | TGTGCCAGCAGCTTAGAAGCGCTCGGCTCCTACAATGAGCAGTTCTTC | CASSLEALGSYNEQFF
TRBJ1-1 | TRBD1 | many | TRBV15 | TGTGCCACCAGCAGTGGACAGGGGGGGACTGAAGCTTTCTTT | CATSSGQGGTEAFF
TRBJ2-1 | TRBD2 | NA | TRBV20-1 | TGCAGTGCTAGCGAACCGGGACTAGTTCTTGGCAATGAGCAGTTCTTC | CSASEPGLVLGNEQFF
TRBJ2-7 | NA | NA | TRBV27 | TGTGCCAGCAGTTCCCTAGACTCCCTTCGGGAGCAGTACTTC | CASSSLDSLREQYF
TRBJ2-7 | NA | many | TRBV28 | TGTGCCAGCACTACCTGGGACATCTCCTACGAGCAGTACTTC | CASTTWDISYEQYF
TRBJ2-1 | TRBD2 | many | TRBV12-3/TRBV12-4 | TGTGCCAGCAGTTCCAACCCTATTGGACTAGCGATTTTCTTC | CASSSNPIGLAIFF
TRBJ2-7 | NA | many | TRBV3-1 | TGTGCCAGCAGCCAAGAGGGGGGGCGGATGAGGGAGCATTACTTC | CASSQEGGRMREHYF
TRBJ2-7 | TRBD2 | many | TRBV20-1 | TGCAGTGCTAGCACACCGGGACTAGCTTTCTACGAGCAGTACTTC | CSASTPGLAFYEQYF
TRBJ2-1 | NA | NA | TRBV7-8 | TGTGCCAGCAGTCCCGGCCTACAAGGCTACAATGAGCAGTTCTTC | CASSPGLQGYNEQFF
TRBJ2-3 | NA | many | TRBV7-2 | TGTGCCAGCAGCTCCCCTTTGTCGGGGGTCACAGATACGCAGTATTTT | CASSSPLSGVTDTQYF
TRBJ2-5 | NA | many | TRBV12-3/TRBV12-4 | TGTGCCAGCAGTTTGATTGGCGGGGAAGAGACCCAGTACTTC | CASSLIGGEETQYF
TRBJ1-1 | NA | NA | TRBV5-6 | TGTGCCAGCAGCTTGATCAACACTGAAGCTTTCTTT | CASSLINTEAFF
TRBJ1-1 | NA | many | TRBV9 | TGTGCCAGCAGCCCCCACCCTGGCATTAACACTGAAGCTTTCTTT | CASSPHPGINTEAFF
TRBJ2-7 | NA | NA | TRBV6-1 | TGTGCCAGCAGCCCGGAGGGCGGCGGACCCTACGAGCAGTACTTC | CASSPEGGGPYEQYF
TRBJ2-3 | NA | many | TRBV24-1 | TGTGCCACCAGTGAGGGGCCCTACGTTACGCAGTATTTT | CATSEGPYVTQYF
TRBJ2-7 | TRBD2 | many | TRBV20-1 | TGCAGTGCTAACCCGCGGGGGTCCGGTGTCGAGCAGTACTTC | CSANPRGSGVEQYF
TRBJ1-5 | NA | NA | TRBV20-1 | TGCAGTGCTAGAGAGGGAACCGCCAATCAGCCCCAGCATTTT | CSAREGTANQPQHF
TRBJ2-3 | NA | many | TRBV7-6 | TGTGCCAGCAGCTTAGATGGGGCACCCACAGATACGCAGTATTTT | CASSLDGAPTDTQYF
TRBJ1-1 | NA | many | TRBV28 | TGTGCCAGCACCCGACCCGCCCGACGGATGAACACTGAAGCTTTCTTT | CASTRPARRMNTEAFF
TRBJ2-5 | TRBD1 | many | TRBV20-1 | TGCAGTGCTTCGCCGGGACAGCAAGAGACCCAGTACTTC | CSASPGQQETQYF
TRBJ2-3 | TRBD2 | many | TRBV20-1 | TGCAGTGCTAGAGAGCGGGGGGAGTTCTCGCAGTATTTT | CSARERGEFSQYF
TRBJ2-3 | NA | many | TRBV27 | TGTGCCAGCAGTTTGACAGATCCTAATACGCAGTATTTT | CASSLTDPNTQYF
TRBJ2-3 | NA | many | TRBV7-3 | TGTGCCAGCAGTCAGAATACAGATACGCAGTATTTT | CASSQNTDTQYF
TRBJ2-3 | NA | many | TRBV3-1 | TGTGCCAGCAGCCACCTTCTAGATACGCAGTATTTT | CASSHLLDTQYF
TRBJ2-5 | NA | many | TRBV6-1 | TGTGCCACCGTTGGTGGAGGGGCGAAAGAGACCCAGTACTTC | CATVGGGAKETQYF
TRBJ2-7 | NA | few | TRBV29-1 | TGCAGCGTTGAAATTGGGCGGTACGAGCAGTACTTC | CSVEIGRYEQYF
TRBJ2-2 | TRBD2 | many | TRBV10-2 | TGCGCCAGCAGAGCCGGGACTAGAAGCGGGGAGCTGTTTTTT | CASRAGTRSGELFF
TRBJ2-7 | TRBD1 | NA | TRBV7-2 | TGTGCCAGCAGACCGACAGGGGGTGGGGACGAGCAGTACTTC | CASRPTGGGDEQYF
TRBJ1-1 | NA | NA | TRBV11-2 | TGTGCCAGCAGCGCGGGACATTTCCTGGGCACTGAAGCTTTCTTT | CASSAGHFLGTEAFF
TRBJ2-1 | TRBD2 | few | TRBV4-3 | TGCGCCAGCAGCCAAGATCCAGCGGGGGGGTTGGATGAGCAGTTCTTC | CASSQDPAGGLDEQFF
TRBJ2-7 | TRBD1 | NA | TRBV15 | TGTGCCACCAGCAGAGGAGTAGGACAGGGGCACGAGCAGTACTTC | CATSRGVGQGHEQYF